The 29 T cell receptor beta chains below all came from one sample that was sequenced in a study of blood T cells in healthy people across ages. A second PCR, run for roughly 7 to 11 cycles, used a sample-barcoded 5' primer plus a J-beta primer mix. TCRdb ran MiXCR on the 5' RACE reads and lists one entry per CDR3 protein. The data show 850,000 or so distinct CDR3 sequences, with 29% seen just once and 17% held by the top ten. The sample comprised blood. These receptors were obtained from a woman of 80 years or more in good health.

This clonotype appeared many times. The chain couples TRBV7-2 to TRBJ2-1; D uncertain. Germline assignment: CDR1 SGHTA and CDR2 FQGNSA. The V end was cut by 2 bases, the J end by 7 bases, with 6 bases between. The CDR3 loop spans 12 amino acids. The CDR3 region has the DNA TGTGCCAGCAGCTTAACAGCGAATGAGCAGTTCTTC. It translates to CASSLTANEQFF.

This clonotype was seen many times. The chain links TRBV6-5 to TRBJ2-1; 8 bases are a match to TRBD1. The trim removed 0 bases at V and 8 bases at J, leaving 24 bases unmatched. The CDR3 spans 21 residues. The germline CDR1 and CDR2 sequences are MNHEY and SVGAGI. DNA of the CDR3: TGTGCCAGCAGTTACTCGATATACGGACAGGGAGAACTAACCGGCCCCGATGAGCAGTTCTTC. This translates into CASSYSIYGQGELTGPDEQFF.

As to this clonotype: The junction shows a germline mismatch at one end, possibly a read error. The chain carries TRBV6-5 and TRBJ1-5; D gene unclear. The length of the CDR3 is 15 residues. Per the germline V gene, CDR1 is MNHEY and CDR2 is SVGAGI. CDR3 amino acids: CANSSSFDTYQPQHF. The CDR3 DNA follows: TGTGCCAACAGTAGTTCCTTTGACACGTATCAGCCCCAGCATTTT.

The chain carries TRBV12-3 or TRBV12-4 and TRBJ1-1; 7 bases agree with TRBD1. V shed 6 bases and J 6 bases; nucleotides not matched to a gene: 10. This CDR3 is built from 14 residues. The CDR3, as DNA: TGTGCCAGCAGCCGAGACAGGGTGGGGCCTGAAGCTTTCTTT. Translating gives CASSRDRVGPEAFF.

This clonotype showed up many times. The chain employs TRBV3-1 and TRBJ2-5; 7 bases match TRBD2. Germline values: CDR1 LGHDT, CDR2 YNNKEL (reference sequence). The CDR3 extends over 13 amino acids. V shed 8 bases, J shed 2 bases, and the junction held 5 bases outside the gene matches. The CDR3 sequence: CASGWGGQETQYF. The CDR3 DNA follows: TGTGCCAGCGGCTGGGGGGGGCAAGAGACCCAGTACTTC.

In its sample, this clonotype was seen many times. The V gene is TRBV18, the J gene TRBJ1-6; TRBD1 matches at 8 bases. Germline CDR1 and CDR2: KGHSH and LQKENI. The CDR3 is 14 residues long. Trimming at V came to 3 bases and at J to 8 bases, leaving 3 bases not matched to a gene. The CDR3 nucleotides read TGTGCCAGCTCACCCCGACAGGGGTATTCACCCCTCCACTTT. Its translation: CASSPRQGYSPLHF.

This clonotype was seen a handful of times. The chain combines TRBV15 with TRBJ1-4; 9 bases are shared with TRBD1. J lost 9 bases, V lost 1 base, and 6 bases had no gene match. The CDR3 has 15 residues. Looked up from germline, CDR1 is LNHNV and CDR2 is YYDKDF (reference sequence). CDR3 sequence: CATSRAPGQGKKLFF. The CDR3 DNA reads TGTGCCACCAGCAGAGCACCGGGACAGGGTAAAAAACTGTTTTTT.

This clonotype came up many times. The chain links TRBV11-2 to TRBJ2-7; TRBD2 matches 11 bases. Trimming cost V 0 bases and J 0 bases; bases outside gene matches: 7. Per germline, CDR1 SGHAT and CDR2 FQNNGV. This CDR3 is 18 amino acids long. The DNA of the CDR3 is TGTGCCAGCAGCTTAGATCCTCGACTAGCGGGGAGCTCCTACGAGCAGTACTTC. Translation: CASSLDPRLAGSSYEQYF.

V is TRBV6-2 or TRBV6-3 and J is TRBJ2-7; no clear D gene. The V end lost 4 bases, the J end lost 7 bases, and 11 bases lay between the germline ends. The CDR3 extends over 12 amino acids. CDR1 and CDR2 (germline): MNHEY, SVGEGT. CDR3 nucleotides: TGTGCCAGCAGTTTACGATGTAATGAGCAGTACTTC. Translation gives CASSLRCNEQYF.

V gene TRBV12-3 or TRBV12-4 combines with J gene TRBJ1-4; a weak D match, TRBD1 (6 bases). This CDR3 has 15 amino acids. V was trimmed by 5 bases and J by 4 bases, leaving 14 bases between them. The CDR3: CASSPQTGLNEKLFF. CDR3 bases: TGTGCCAGCAGTCCCCAGACAGGACTTAATGAAAAACTGTTTTTT.

This clonotype was observed many times. The chain links TRBV6-6 to TRBJ2-1; no reliable D call. The V gene's germline CDR1 is MNHNY and CDR2 SVGAGI (reference sequence). Deletions cut 5 bases from V and 0 bases from J, with 14 bases between. The CDR3 spans 16 residues. The CDR3 is CASSPRATRSYNEQFF. Written as DNA, the CDR3 is TGTGCCAGCAGTCCCCGGGCGACCCGCTCCTACAATGAGCAGTTCTTC.

The CDR3 DNA follows: TGCAGTGCTCCTAGGGCGGGGGGCGGCGGCAATCAGCCCCAGCATTTT. Translated: CSAPRAGGGGNQPQHF. The chain joins TRBV20-1 to TRBJ1-5; D possibly corresponds to TRBD1 (6 bases). CDR1 is DFQATT, CDR2 SNEGSKA, per germline (reference sequence). Trimming removed 5 bases at V and 2 bases at J, with 19 bases between. The CDR3 length is 16 residues.

The CDR3 DNA follows: TGTGCTAGTGGCGCCGGGACAGGGGGCTTCTCAGATACGCAGTATTTT. Protein sequence: CASGAGTGGFSDTQYF. The chain combines TRBV12-5 with TRBJ2-3; 12 bases align to TRBD1. CDR1 LGHNT and CDR2 FRNRAP come from the germline V gene. The CDR3 covers 16 residues. The ends lost 6 bases at V and 4 bases at J; junction bases unmatched: 8.

This clonotype has at least ten counts. J is TRBJ2-7 and V is TRBV3-1; the D is unclear. The germline CDR1 and CDR2 sequences are LGHDT and YNNKEL (reference sequence). CDR3 length equals 12 residues. V lost 1 base and J 10 bases, leaving 11 bases between the germline ends. The CDR3 bases are TGTGCCAGCAGCCAAGGAGATCTGGGCCAGTACTTC. Translated: CASSQGDLGQYF.

This clonotype was observed many times. DNA of the CDR3: TGTGCCATCAACGGGCAGGAGGCAGATACGCAGTATTTT. Translation: CAINGQEADTQYF. This chain joins TRBV10-3 and TRBJ2-3, with D possibly TRBD2 on 5 matching bases. Deletions cut 7 bases from V and 4 bases from J, with 12 bases between. Germline V lookup: CDR1 ENHRY, CDR2 SYGVKD. This CDR3 has 13 amino acids.

V gene TRBV28 combines with J gene TRBJ2-5; 9 nucleotides line up with TRBD2. V lost 2 bases and J lost 5; bases outside the gene matches: 3. This CDR3 has 14 residues. CDR1 MDHEN and CDR2 SYDVKM come from the germline V gene. DNA for the CDR3: TGTGCCAGCAGTTTAGCGGGGGGGATTGAGACCCAGTACTTC. Amino acid sequence: CASSLAGGIETQYF.

As to this clonotype: This could be a read error, since a much larger clone is one nucleotide away. The chain couples TRBV18 to TRBJ2-1; 11 bases map to TRBD1. This CDR3 region has 14 residues. From germline, CDR1 is KGHSH and CDR2 LQKENI. V lost 8 bases, J lost 8 bases, and 8 bases stayed unmatched. The CDR3 loop reads CASTGQGAPYEQFF. The CDR3 region has the DNA TGTGCCAGCACTGGACAGGGGGCGCCTTATGAGCAGTTCTTC.

This clonotype was found once. The genes are TRBV29-1 and TRBJ2-7, with D tentatively TRBD1 or TRBD2 (5 bases each). From germline, CDR1 is SQVTM and CDR2 ANQGSEA. Trimming cost V 5 bases and J 4 bases, with 15 bases left between them. This CDR3 has 13 amino acids. Here the CDR3 reads CSVRGRLGYEQYF. Written as DNA, the CDR3 is TGCAGCGTTCGGGGCAGGTTGGGGTACGAGCAGTACTTC.

This sequence joins TRBV20-1 and TRBJ1-6; TRBD1 matches 10 bases. Germline CDR1 is DFQATT and CDR2 is SNEGSKA (reference sequence). The CDR3 runs to 15 residues. V lost 6 bases to trimming and J lost 7 bases; unmatched junction nucleotides: 9. CDR3 DNA sequence: TGCAGTGCCCAGACCGGGACAGGGGTGAATTCACCCCTCCACTTT. Its translation: CSAQTGTGVNSPLHF.

The chain carries TRBV4-3 and TRBJ2-2; possible D gene TRBD1, 6 bases. V shed 0 bases and J shed 2 bases, with 13 bases lying between them. Looked up from germline, CDR1 is LGHNA and CDR2 is YSLEER. The CDR3 runs to 17 residues. This chain's CDR3 is CASSQDRLGHNTGELFF. In DNA form, the CDR3 reads TGCGCCAGCAGCCAAGACCGGCTGGGACACAACACCGGGGAGCTGTTTTTT.

This clonotype was observed many times. V is TRBV6-1 and J is TRBJ2-1; 12 bases agree with TRBD2. This CDR3 region has 16 residues. V lost 6 bases and J lost 3; bases outside the gene matches: 6. The germline V gene encodes CDR1 MNHNS and CDR2 SASEGT. The DNA of the CDR3 is TGTGCCAGCAGGCGGGCTAGCGGGGGGGACTACAATGAGCAGTTCTTC. Its protein is CASRRASGGDYNEQFF.

About this clonotype: A much larger clone sits a single nucleotide away, making a read error possible. J is TRBJ2-1 and V is TRBV20-1; TRBD2 agrees at 9 bases. The CDR3 length is 14 residues. The V gene's germline CDR1 is DFQATT and CDR2 SNEGSKA (reference sequence). Germline trimming cut 5 bases from V and 8 bases from J; bases unmatched to any gene: 10. The CDR3 DNA follows: TGCAGTGCTCAACCGGGACTAGCTTTCGATGAGCAGTTCTTC. Encoded protein: CSAQPGLAFDEQFF.

V and J are TRBV5-1 and TRBJ2-5; TRBD1 matches at 9 bases. Germline lookup yields CDR1 SGHRS and CDR2 YFSETQ. CDR3 length: 14 residues. The V segment lost 5 bases and the J segment 3 bases; nucleotides outside the gene matches: 5. The CDR3 spells CASRPGTGKETQYF. In nucleotides, the CDR3 is TGCGCCAGCAGACCCGGGACAGGGAAAGAGACCCAGTACTTC.

This clonotype has at least ten counts. The chain employs TRBV7-9 and TRBJ2-1, with TRBD2 identical over 7 bases. This CDR3 contains 17 residues. Losses at the gene ends were 5 bases for V and 6 bases for J; bases not matched to a gene: 16. Germline loops: CDR1 SEHNR, CDR2 FQNEAQ (reference sequence). The CDR3 bases are TGTGCCAGCAGCCGAACCGAAACCTTACTAGCGATCAATGAGCAGTTCTTC. It is translated as CASSRTETLLAINEQFF.

This clonotype has just a few counts. The rearrangement uses TRBV28 and TRBJ1-2; 7 nucleotides match TRBD1. Looked up from germline, CDR1 is MDHEN and CDR2 is SYDVKM. The J segment lost 2 bases and the V segment lost 5 bases, leaving 11 bases of the junction unmatched. The CDR3 length is 16 residues. The CDR3 loop reads CASSTPSRGSNYGYTF. As DNA, the CDR3 is TGTGCCAGCAGTACCCCGTCCAGGGGGTCCAACTATGGCTACACCTTC.

The genes are TRBV7-9 and TRBJ1-2, with a weak D call TRBD1 (6 bases). The CDR3 contains 16 residues. The V and J ends lost 5 bases and 4 bases respectively, with 20 bases between them. Germline V CDR1 and CDR2: SEHNR, FQNEAQ (reference sequence). The CDR3 spells CASSVGTTTTPYGYTF. DNA of the CDR3: TGTGCCAGCAGCGTGGGGACAACCACAACCCCCTATGGCTACACCTTC.

Details on this clonotype: Given a much more abundant clone one base away, this may be a read error. The chain recombines TRBV11-2 with TRBJ2-1; D gene ambiguous. TRBJ2-7 matches the DNA end more closely, so the J call is doubtful. The CDR3 is made up of 16 amino acids. In germline, CDR1 is SGHAT, CDR2 FQNNGV. CDR3 coding DNA: TGTGCCAGCAGCTTAGCTCCGCTGAGCTCCTACAATGAGCAGTACTTC. This encodes CASSLAPLSSYNEQYF.

This clonotype was counted only a few times. The rearrangement links TRBV7-2 to TRBJ1-1, with 8 bases matching TRBD1. This CDR3 is 16 amino acids long. Per germline, CDR1 SGHTA and CDR2 FQGNSA. V gave up 5 bases and J gave up 3 bases; unmatched junction bases: 11. CDR3 loop: CASSAHRGSLDTEAFF. The DNA of the CDR3 is TGTGCCAGCAGCGCCCACAGGGGGAGTTTGGACACTGAAGCTTTCTTT.

This clonotype has just a few counts. CDR3 in amino acids: CASAFRAGGTGELFF. In DNA, the CDR3 is TGTGCCAGCGCCTTCCGGGCAGGGGGCACCGGGGAGCTGTTTTTT. This rearrangement joins TRBV12-3 or TRBV12-4 to TRBJ2-2, with 7 positions matching TRBD1. The junction had 10 bases not matched to a gene; V was cut back by 8 bases and J by 4 bases. The CDR3 consists of 15 residues.